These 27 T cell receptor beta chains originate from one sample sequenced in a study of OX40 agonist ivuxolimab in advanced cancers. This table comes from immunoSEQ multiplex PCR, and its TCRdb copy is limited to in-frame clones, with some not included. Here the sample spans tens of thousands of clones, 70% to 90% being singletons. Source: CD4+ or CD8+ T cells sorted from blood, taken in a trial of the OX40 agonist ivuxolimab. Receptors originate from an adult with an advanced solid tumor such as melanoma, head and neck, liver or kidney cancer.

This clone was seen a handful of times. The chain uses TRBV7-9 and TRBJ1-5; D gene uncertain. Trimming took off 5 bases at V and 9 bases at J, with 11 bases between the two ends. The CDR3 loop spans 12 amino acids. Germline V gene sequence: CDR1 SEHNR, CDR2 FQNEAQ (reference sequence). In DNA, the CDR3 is TGTGCCAGCAGCGGGTCGGTGGGGCCCCAGCATTTT. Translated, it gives CASSGSVGPQHF.

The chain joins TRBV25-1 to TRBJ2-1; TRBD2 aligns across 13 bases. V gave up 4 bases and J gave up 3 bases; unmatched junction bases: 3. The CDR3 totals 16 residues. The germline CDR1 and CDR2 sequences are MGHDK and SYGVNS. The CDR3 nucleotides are TGTGCCAGCAGTGGGGGACTAGCGGGACACTACAATGAGCAGTTCTTC. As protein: CASSGGLAGHYNEQFF.

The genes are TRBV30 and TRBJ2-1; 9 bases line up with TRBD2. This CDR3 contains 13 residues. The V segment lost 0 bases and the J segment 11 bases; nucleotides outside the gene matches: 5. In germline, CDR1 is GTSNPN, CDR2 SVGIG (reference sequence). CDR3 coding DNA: TGTGCCTGGAGTGTACTCAGCGGGAGGAAGCAGTTCTTC. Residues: CAWSVLSGRKQFF.

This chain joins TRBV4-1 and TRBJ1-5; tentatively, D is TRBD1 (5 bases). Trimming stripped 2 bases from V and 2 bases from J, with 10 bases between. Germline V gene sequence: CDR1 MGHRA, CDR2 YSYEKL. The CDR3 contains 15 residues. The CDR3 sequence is CASSQSGGGNQPQHF. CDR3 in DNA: TGCGCCAGCAGCCAAAGCGGGGGGGGCAATCAGCCCCAGCATTTT.

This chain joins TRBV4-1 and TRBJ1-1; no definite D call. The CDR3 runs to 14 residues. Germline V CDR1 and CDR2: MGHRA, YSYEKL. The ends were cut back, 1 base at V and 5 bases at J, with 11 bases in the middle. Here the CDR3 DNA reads TGCGCCAGCAGCCAAGGACCCTATCGGACTGAAGCTTTCTTT. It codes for CASSQGPYRTEAFF.

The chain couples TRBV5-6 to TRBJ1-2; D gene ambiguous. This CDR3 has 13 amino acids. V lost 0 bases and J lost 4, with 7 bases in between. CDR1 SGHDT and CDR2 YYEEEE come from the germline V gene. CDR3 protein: CASSLGRIYGYTF. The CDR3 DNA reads TGTGCCAGCAGCTTGGGACGGATCTATGGCTACACCTTC.

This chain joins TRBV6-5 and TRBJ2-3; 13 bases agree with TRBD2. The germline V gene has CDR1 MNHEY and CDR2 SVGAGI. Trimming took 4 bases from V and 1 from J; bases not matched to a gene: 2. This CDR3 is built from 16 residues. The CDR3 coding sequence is TGTGCCAGCAGTTCACTAGCGGGAGGGGGCACAGATACGCAGTATTTT. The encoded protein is CASSSLAGGGTDTQYF.

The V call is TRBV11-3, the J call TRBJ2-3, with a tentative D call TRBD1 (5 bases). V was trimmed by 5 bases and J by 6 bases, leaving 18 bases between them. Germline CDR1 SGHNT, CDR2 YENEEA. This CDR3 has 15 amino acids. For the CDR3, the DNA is TGTGCCAGCAGCGATACAGGAACCCCCATTGATACGCAGTATTTT. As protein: CASSDTGTPIDTQYF.

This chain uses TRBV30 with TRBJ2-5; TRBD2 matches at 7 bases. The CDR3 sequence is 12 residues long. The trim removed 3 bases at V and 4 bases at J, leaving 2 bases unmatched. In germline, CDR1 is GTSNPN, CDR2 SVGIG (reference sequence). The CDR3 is CAWRASGETQYF. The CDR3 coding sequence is TGTGCCTGGAGAGCTAGCGGAGAGACCCAGTACTTC. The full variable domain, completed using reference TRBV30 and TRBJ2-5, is SQTIHQWPATLVQPVGSPLSLECTVEGTSNPNLYWYRQAAGRGLQLLFYSVGIGQISSEVPQNLSASRPQDRQFILSSKKLLLSDSGFYLCAWRASGETQYFGPGTRLLVL.

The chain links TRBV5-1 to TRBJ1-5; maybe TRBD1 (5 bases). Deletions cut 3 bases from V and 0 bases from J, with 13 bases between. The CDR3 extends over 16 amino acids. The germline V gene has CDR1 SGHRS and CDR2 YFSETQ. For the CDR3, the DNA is TGCGCCAGCAGCTCGGGGCTTGGGGGTAGCAATCAGCCCCAGCATTTT. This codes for CASSSGLGGSNQPQHF.

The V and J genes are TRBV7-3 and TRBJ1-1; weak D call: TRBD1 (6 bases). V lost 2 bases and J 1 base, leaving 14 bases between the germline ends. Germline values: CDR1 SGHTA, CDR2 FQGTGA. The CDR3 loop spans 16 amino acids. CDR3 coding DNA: TGTGCCAGCAGCTTAGGGGCCGGGACAAAGAACACTGAAGCTTTCTTT. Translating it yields CASSLGAGTKNTEAFF. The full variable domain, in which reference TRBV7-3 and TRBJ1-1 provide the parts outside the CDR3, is GAGVSQTPSNKVTEKGKYVELRCDPISGHTALYWYRQSLGQGPEFLIYFQGTGAADDSGLPNDRFFAVRPEGSVSTLKIQRTERGDSAVYLCASSLGAGTKNTEAFFGQGTRLTVV.

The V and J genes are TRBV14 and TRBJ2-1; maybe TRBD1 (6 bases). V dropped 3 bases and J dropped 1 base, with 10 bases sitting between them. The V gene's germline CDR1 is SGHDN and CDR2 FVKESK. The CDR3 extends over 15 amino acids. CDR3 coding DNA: TGTGCCAGCAGCCAGGGTCAGGGGTCCTACAATGAGCAGTTCTTC. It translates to CASSQGQGSYNEQFF.

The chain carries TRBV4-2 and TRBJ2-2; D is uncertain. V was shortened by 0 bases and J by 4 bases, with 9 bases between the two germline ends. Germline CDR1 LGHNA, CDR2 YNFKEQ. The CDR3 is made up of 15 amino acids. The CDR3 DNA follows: TGTGCCAGCAGCCAAGACCAGGCTTCCACCGGGGAGCTGTTTTTT. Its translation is CASSQDQASTGELFF.

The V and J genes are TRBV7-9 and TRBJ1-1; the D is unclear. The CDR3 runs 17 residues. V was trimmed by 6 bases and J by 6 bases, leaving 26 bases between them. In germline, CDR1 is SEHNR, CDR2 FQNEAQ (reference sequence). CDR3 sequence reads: CASSLAGWGADLAEAFF. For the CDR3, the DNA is TGTGCCAGCAGTCTCGCGGGATGGGGAGCCGATCTCGCTGAAGCTTTCTTT. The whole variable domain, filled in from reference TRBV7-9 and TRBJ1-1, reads DTGVSQNPRHKITKRGQNVTFRCDPISEHNRLYWYRQTLGQGPEFLTYFQNEAQLEKSRLLSDRFSAERPKGSFSTLEIQRTEQGDSAMYLCASSLAGWGADLAEAFFGQGTRLTVV.

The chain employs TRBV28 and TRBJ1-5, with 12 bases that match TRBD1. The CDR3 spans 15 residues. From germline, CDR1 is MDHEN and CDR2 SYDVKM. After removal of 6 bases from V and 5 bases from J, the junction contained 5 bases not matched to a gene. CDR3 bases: TGTGCCAGCAGGGGGACAGGGGGCTCGTATCAGCCCCAGCATTTT. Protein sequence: CASRGTGGSYQPQHF.

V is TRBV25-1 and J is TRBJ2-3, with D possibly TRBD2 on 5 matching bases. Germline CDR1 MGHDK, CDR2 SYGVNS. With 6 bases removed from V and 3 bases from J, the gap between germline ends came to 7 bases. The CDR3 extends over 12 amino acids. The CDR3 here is CASRGGTDTQYF. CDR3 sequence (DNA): TGTGCCAGCAGGGGCGGGACAGATACGCAGTATTTT.

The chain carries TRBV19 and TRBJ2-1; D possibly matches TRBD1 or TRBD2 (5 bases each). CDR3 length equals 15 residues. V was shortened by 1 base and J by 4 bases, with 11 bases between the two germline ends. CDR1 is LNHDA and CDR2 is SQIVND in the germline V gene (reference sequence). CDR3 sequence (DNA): TGTGCCAGTAGTATAGCAGGGACCGCTTACAATGAGCAGTTCTTC. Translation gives CASSIAGTAYNEQFF.

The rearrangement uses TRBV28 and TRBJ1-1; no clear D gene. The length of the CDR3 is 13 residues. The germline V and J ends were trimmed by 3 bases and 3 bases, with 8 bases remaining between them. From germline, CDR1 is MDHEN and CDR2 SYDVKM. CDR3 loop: CASSLVGYTEAFF. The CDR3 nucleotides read TGTGCCAGCAGTTTGGTGGGATACACTGAAGCTTTCTTT.

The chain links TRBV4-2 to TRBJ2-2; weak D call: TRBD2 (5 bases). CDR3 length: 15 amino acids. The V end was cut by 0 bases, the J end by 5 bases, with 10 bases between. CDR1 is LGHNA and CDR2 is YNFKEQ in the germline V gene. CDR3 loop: CASSQDLAVTGELFF. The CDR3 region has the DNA TGTGCCAGCAGCCAAGATCTAGCCGTTACCGGGGAGCTGTTTTTT.

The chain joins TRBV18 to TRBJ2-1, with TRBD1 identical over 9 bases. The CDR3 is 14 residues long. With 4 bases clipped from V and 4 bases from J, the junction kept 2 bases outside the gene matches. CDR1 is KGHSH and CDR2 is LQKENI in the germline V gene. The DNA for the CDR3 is TGTGCCAGCTCACGGGGACAGGGATACAATGAGCAGTTCTTC. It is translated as CASSRGQGYNEQFF.

The CDR3 protein is CASSSGWTPQETQYF. The CDR3 nucleotides read TGTGCCAGCAGTTCCGGCTGGACACCGCAAGAGACCCAGTACTTC. The chain links TRBV28 to TRBJ2-5; tentative D call: TRBD1 (5 bases). CDR3 length: 15 residues. Trimming took 4 bases from V and 2 from J, leaving 14 bases between them. Germline V gene lookup returns CDR1 MDHEN and CDR2 SYDVKM.

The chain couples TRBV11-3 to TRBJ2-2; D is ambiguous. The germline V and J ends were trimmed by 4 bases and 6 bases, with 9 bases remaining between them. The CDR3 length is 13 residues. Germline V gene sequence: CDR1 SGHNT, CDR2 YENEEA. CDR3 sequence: CASSSNNAGELFF. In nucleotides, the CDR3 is TGTGCCAGCAGCTCGAACAACGCCGGGGAGCTGTTTTTT.

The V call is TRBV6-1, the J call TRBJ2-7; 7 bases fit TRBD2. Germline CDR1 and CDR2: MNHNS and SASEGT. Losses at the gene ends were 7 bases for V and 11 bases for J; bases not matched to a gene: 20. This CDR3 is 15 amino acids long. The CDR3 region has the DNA TGTGCCAGCACCCAACCTGGGAGGGAGGGCCTTGCGGAGTACTTC. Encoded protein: CASTQPGREGLAEYF.

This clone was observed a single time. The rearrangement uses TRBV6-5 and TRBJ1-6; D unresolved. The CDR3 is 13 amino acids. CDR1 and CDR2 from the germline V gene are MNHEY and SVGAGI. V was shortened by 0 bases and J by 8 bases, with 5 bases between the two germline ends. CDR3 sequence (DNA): TGTGCCAGCAGTTACTCGAATGATTCACCCCTCCACTTT. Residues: CASSYSNDSPLHF.

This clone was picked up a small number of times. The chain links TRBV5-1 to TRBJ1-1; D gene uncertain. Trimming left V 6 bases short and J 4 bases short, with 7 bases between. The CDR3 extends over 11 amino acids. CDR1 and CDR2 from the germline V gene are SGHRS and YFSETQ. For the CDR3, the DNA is TGCGCCAGCATGGGGAGCACTGAAGCTTTCTTT. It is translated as CASMGSTEAFF.

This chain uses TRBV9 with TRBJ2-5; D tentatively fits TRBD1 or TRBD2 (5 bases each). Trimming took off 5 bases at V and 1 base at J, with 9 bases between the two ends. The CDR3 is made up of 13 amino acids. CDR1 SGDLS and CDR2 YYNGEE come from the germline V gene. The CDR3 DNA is TGTGCCAGCAGTCCGGGGACCCAAGAGACCCAGTACTTC. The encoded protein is CASSPGTQETQYF. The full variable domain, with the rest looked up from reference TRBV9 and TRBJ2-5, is DSGVTQTPKHLITATGQRVTLRCSPRSGDLSVYWYQQSLDQGLQFLIQYYNGEERAKGNILERFSAQQFPDLHSELNLSSLELGDSALYFCASSPGTQETQYFGPGTRLLVL.

The CDR3 sequence is CASSSLGQGENTIYF. CDR3 coding DNA: TGTGCCAGCAGTTCGCTCGGACAGGGAGAAAACACCATATATTTT. The J gene is TRBJ1-3, the V gene TRBV6-6; TRBD1 matches at 8 bases. The CDR3 is 15 residues long. CDR1 and CDR2 (germline): MNHNY, SVGAGI (reference sequence). J lost 6 bases, V lost 4 bases, and 8 bases had no gene match.